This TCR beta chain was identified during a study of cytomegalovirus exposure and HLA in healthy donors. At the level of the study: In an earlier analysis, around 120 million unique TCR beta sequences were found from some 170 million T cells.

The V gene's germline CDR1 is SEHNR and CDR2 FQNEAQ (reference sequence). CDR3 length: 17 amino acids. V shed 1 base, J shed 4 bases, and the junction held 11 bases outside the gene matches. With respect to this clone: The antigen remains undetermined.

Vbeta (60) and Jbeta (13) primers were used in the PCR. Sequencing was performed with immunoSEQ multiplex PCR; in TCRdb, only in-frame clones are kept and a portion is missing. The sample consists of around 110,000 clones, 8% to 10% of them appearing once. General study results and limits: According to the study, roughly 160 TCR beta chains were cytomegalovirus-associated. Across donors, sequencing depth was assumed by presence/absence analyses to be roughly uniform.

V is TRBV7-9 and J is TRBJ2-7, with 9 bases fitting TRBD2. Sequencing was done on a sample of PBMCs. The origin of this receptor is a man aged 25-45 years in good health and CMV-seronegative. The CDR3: CASSLGTLQRGVYEQYF. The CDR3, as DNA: TGTGCCAGCAGCTTAGGGACTCTTCAGCGGGGGGTTTACGAGCAGTACTTC.